The 16 T cell receptor beta chains given below trace back to one sample, sequenced in a study of blood T cell repertoires in COVID-19. TCRdb's table, derived via immunoSEQ multiplex PCR, lists solely in-frame clones and lacks some. The sample has some 300,000 clones; about 90% are singletons. Sequenced sample: PBMCs or T cells enriched from blood (not recorded which). The receptors shown here come from a woman aged 25-40 years who had recovered from COVID-19.

The J gene is TRBJ1-1, the V gene TRBV2; TRBD1 matches at 7 bases. The ends lost 5 bases at V and 5 bases at J; junction bases unmatched: 8. CDR1 and CDR2 (germline): SNHLY, FYNNEI. The CDR3 runs to 14 residues. CDR3 sequence: CASSNDRVRTEAFF. The CDR3 DNA reads TGTGCCAGCAGTAACGACAGGGTTAGGACTGAAGCTTTCTTT.

The rearrangement uses TRBV11-2 and TRBJ2-2; no definite D call. Germline V gene lookup returns CDR1 SGHAT and CDR2 FQNNGV. There are 13 residues in the CDR3. Trimming removed 2 bases at V and 9 bases at J, with 10 bases between. The CDR3 is CASSLSGTRELFF. The CDR3 nucleotides read TGTGCCAGCAGCTTATCAGGTACCAGGGAGCTGTTTTTT.

The chain links TRBV14 to TRBJ2-5; 7 bases agree with TRBD1. Germline V lookup: CDR1 SGHDN, CDR2 FVKESK. The CDR3 loop spans 15 amino acids. Trimming cost V 4 bases and J 0 bases; bases outside gene matches: 5. In DNA form, the CDR3 reads TGTGCCAGCAGCCTCCTAACAGGGGACCAAGAGACCCAGTACTTC. Residues: CASSLLTGDQETQYF.

This chain uses TRBV28 with TRBJ1-1; tentatively, D is TRBD1 (5 bases). CDR3 size: 13 residues. Germline values: CDR1 MDHEN, CDR2 SYDVKM. With 8 bases removed from V and 4 bases from J, the gap between germline ends came to 14 bases. This CDR3 is CASCPAGGTEAFF. DNA for the CDR3: TGTGCCAGCTGCCCCGCCGGGGGCACTGAAGCTTTCTTT.

This clone has just one count. V gene TRBV2 combines with J gene TRBJ1-1; 8 bases are shared with TRBD1. Trimming at V came to 6 bases and at J to 6 bases, leaving 6 bases not matched to a gene. The CDR3 length is 13 residues. Germline loops: CDR1 SNHLY, CDR2 FYNNEI. Written as DNA, the CDR3 is TGTGCCAGCAGGTTGACAGGGGAAGCTGAAGCTTTCTTT. The encoded protein is CASRLTGEAEAFF.

The rearrangement links TRBV6-5 to TRBJ2-3, with 9 nucleotides matching TRBD1. The CDR3 consists of 15 residues. CDR1 and CDR2 from the germline V gene are MNHEY and SVGAGI. J was trimmed by 3 bases and V by 4 bases; bases with no gene match: 5. The CDR3 here is CASSSAGQGTDTQYF. The CDR3 DNA is TGTGCCAGCAGTTCGGCGGGACAGGGTACAGATACGCAGTATTTT.

This chain uses TRBV18 with TRBJ1-4; a weak D match, TRBD1 (5 bases). This CDR3 region has 13 residues. V lost 2 bases and J 7 bases, leaving 8 bases between the germline ends. Per the germline V gene, CDR1 is KGHSH and CDR2 is LQKENI. The CDR3 nucleotides read TGTGCCAGCTCACCAGGGGCCGGTGAAAAACTGTTTTTT. Translation: CASSPGAGEKLFF. Full variable domain (outside the CDR3, taken from reference TRBV18 and TRBJ1-4): NAGVMQNPRHLVRRRGQEARLRCSPMKGHSHVYWYRQLPEEGLKFMVYLQKENIIDESGMPKERFSAEFPKEGPSILRIQQVVRGDSAAYFCASSPGAGEKLFFGSGTQLSVL.

The chain recombines TRBV11-2 with TRBJ2-7; 11 bases match TRBD1. J was trimmed by 4 bases and V by 7 bases; bases with no gene match: 6. The CDR3 contains 14 residues. Per germline, CDR1 SGHAT and CDR2 FQNNGV. The CDR3 here is CASTWTGGLYEQYF. The CDR3 DNA reads as TGTGCCAGCACCTGGACAGGGGGCCTTTACGAGCAGTACTTC.

This clone is a singleton in its sample. V is TRBV28 and J is TRBJ2-3; D not resolved. CDR1 and CDR2 from the germline V gene are MDHEN and SYDVKM. This CDR3 has 13 amino acids. With 5 bases removed from V and 2 bases from J, the gap between germline ends came to 8 bases. CDR3 DNA sequence: TGTGCCAGCAGTCCGCAGGACACAGATACGCAGTATTTT. It codes for CASSPQDTDTQYF.

The V gene is TRBV28, the J gene TRBJ1-1; 10 nucleotides line up with TRBD1. The CDR3 is 15 residues long. CDR1 and CDR2 from the germline V gene are MDHEN and SYDVKM. J gave up 6 bases and V 4 bases, and 8 bases lay outside the gene matches. The CDR3 region has the DNA TGTGCCAGCAGTTCCCCCGGGACAGGGGTGGCTGAAGCTTTCTTT. Protein sequence: CASSSPGTGVAEAFF.

The chain joins TRBV10-3 to TRBJ1-2; D is unresolved. The CDR3 is 12 residues long. Germline V gene sequence: CDR1 ENHRY, CDR2 SYGVKD. V was cut by 10 bases and J by 0 bases, with 9 bases left in between. The chain's CDR3 is CATRSSNYGYTF. In nucleotides, the CDR3 is TGTGCCACCCGTTCTTCTAACTATGGCTACACCTTC.

The chain employs TRBV10-1 and TRBJ2-7; D remains unclear. The CDR3 has 17 residues. Germline assignment: CDR1 WNHNN and CDR2 SYGVQD (reference sequence). Deletions cut 1 base from V and 7 bases from J, with 23 bases between. Written as DNA, the CDR3 is TGCGCCAGCAGTGAGTACGCAGAGGTTGCCCTCGGTCGGGAGCAGTACTTC. As protein: CASSEYAEVALGREQYF.

This clone was recorded only once. This chain uses TRBV19 with TRBJ1-1; no definite D call. Per germline, CDR1 LNHDA and CDR2 SQIVND (reference sequence). The CDR3 runs 14 residues. Trimming took 6 bases from V and 1 from J, leaving 12 bases between them. The CDR3, as DNA: TGTGCCAGTAGGCACCCCGGGAAGAACACTGAAGCTTTCTTT. Its translation: CASRHPGKNTEAFF.

The chain recombines TRBV19 with TRBJ2-7; maybe TRBD2 (6 bases). Germline CDR1 LNHDA, CDR2 SQIVND (reference sequence). The CDR3 totals 15 residues. V lost 5 bases, J lost 0 bases, and 14 bases lay in between. CDR3 region: CASSLGGVSSYEQYF. In DNA form, the CDR3 reads TGTGCCAGTAGTTTGGGGGGTGTGAGCTCCTACGAGCAGTACTTC.

The rearrangement uses TRBV11-2 and TRBJ1-6; D not resolved. CDR1 and CDR2 from the germline V gene are SGHAT and FQNNGV. V lost 5 bases and J 10 bases, leaving 12 bases between the germline ends. CDR3 length: 13 amino acids. CDR3 region: CASSGGYSSPLHF. The CDR3 DNA is TGTGCCAGCAGCGGAGGGTATAGCTCACCCCTCCACTTT.

This rearrangement joins TRBV7-8 to TRBJ2-7; 10 bases are a match to TRBD2. The V and J ends lost 1 base and 7 bases, in that order; junction bases with no gene match: 10. The CDR3 is 16 amino acids. Germline V gives CDR1 SGHVS, CDR2 FQNEAQ. The CDR3 is CASSLGPSGGPGEQYF. DNA for the CDR3: TGTGCCAGCAGCTTAGGCCCTAGCGGGGGCCCCGGGGAGCAGTACTTC.